A selection of T cell receptor beta chains follows, all from one sample in a study of cytomegalovirus exposure and HLA in healthy donors. This table comes from immunoSEQ multiplex PCR, and its TCRdb copy is limited to in-frame clones, with some not included. The sample consists of about 140,000 clones, around 80% of them appearing once. Sequencing input: PBMCs. The receptor source for this set is a male donor in good health and CMV-seropositive. The conserved cysteine and the conserved F or W are not part of the CDR3 here. Each record gives: D gene, clone size, V gene, J gene, CDR3 protein. A D gene is named only where the DNA matches it firmly. Size values are once, few and many counts, or a class for expanded clones, and some rows have none.

D: NA; size: NA; V: TRBV14; J: TRBJ2-1; CDR3: ASSLRTDNEQF
D: NA; size: once; V: TRBV29-1; J: TRBJ2-7; CDR3: SVVRNNYEQY
D: TRBD1; size: NA; V: TRBV6-6; J: TRBJ1-2; CDR3: ASGGLGDRVGYT
D: TRBD1; size: once; V: TRBV28; J: TRBJ1-5; CDR3: ASSGGQGISQPQH
D: NA; size: few; V: TRBV27; J: TRBJ2-7; CDR3: AIGPPDSYEQY
D: TRBD1; size: NA; V: TRBV6-1; J: TRBJ1-4; CDR3: ASRKGALNEKLF
D: TRBD2; size: once; V: TRBV7-7; J: TRBJ2-3; CDR3: ASSLEVSGRAADTQY
D: TRBD2; size: few; V: TRBV29-1; J: TRBJ2-1; CDR3: SVGGLAGSSSYNEQF
D: NA; size: once; V: TRBV7-9; J: TRBJ1-4; CDR3: ASSLAQVNEKLF
D: NA; size: NA; V: TRBV9; J: TRBJ1-5; CDR3: ASSVQGNQPQH
D: NA; size: NA; V: TRBV9; J: TRBJ2-1; CDR3: ASSVVRGGSYNEQF
D: NA; size: few; V: TRBV4-2; J: TRBJ1-1; CDR3: ASSQARASTEAF
D: NA; size: NA; V: TRBV6-5; J: TRBJ2-1; CDR3: ASTQGMANEQF
D: NA; size: NA; V: TRBV7-7; J: TRBJ2-5; CDR3: ASSSGTGETQY
D: TRBD1; size: NA; V: TRBV7-9; J: TRBJ1-3; CDR3: ASSSWTGTGNTIY
D: TRBD2; size: NA; V: TRBV27; J: TRBJ2-7; CDR3: ASSSLAGRSYEQY
D: NA; size: NA; V: TRBV7-2; J: TRBJ2-1; CDR3: ASSVLNSRRGIRYNEQF
D: NA; size: NA; V: TRBV21-1; J: TRBJ2-3; CDR3: ASLGSLGHSTDTQY
D: NA; size: NA; V: TRBV12-1; J: TRBJ2-5; CDR3: ASSLGLAGHQETQY
D: NA; size: NA; V: TRBV18; J: TRBJ2-4; CDR3: ASSPPGQVLAKNIQY
D: TRBD2; size: NA; V: TRBV2; J: TRBJ2-3; CDR3: ASSGNTDTQY
D: NA; size: NA; V: TRBV10-3; J: TRBJ1-1; CDR3: AIKDRQGNTEAF
D: NA; size: NA; V: TRBV18; J: TRBJ1-1; CDR3: ASSLAQGLNTEAF
D: TRBD2; size: NA; V: TRBV4-1; J: TRBJ2-7; CDR3: ASSRSGGTNSYEQY
D: NA; size: once; V: TRBV27; J: TRBJ2-7; CDR3: ASSFGGLGGYEQY
D: NA; size: NA; V: TRBV6-1; J: TRBJ1-2; CDR3: ASSEGGYGYT